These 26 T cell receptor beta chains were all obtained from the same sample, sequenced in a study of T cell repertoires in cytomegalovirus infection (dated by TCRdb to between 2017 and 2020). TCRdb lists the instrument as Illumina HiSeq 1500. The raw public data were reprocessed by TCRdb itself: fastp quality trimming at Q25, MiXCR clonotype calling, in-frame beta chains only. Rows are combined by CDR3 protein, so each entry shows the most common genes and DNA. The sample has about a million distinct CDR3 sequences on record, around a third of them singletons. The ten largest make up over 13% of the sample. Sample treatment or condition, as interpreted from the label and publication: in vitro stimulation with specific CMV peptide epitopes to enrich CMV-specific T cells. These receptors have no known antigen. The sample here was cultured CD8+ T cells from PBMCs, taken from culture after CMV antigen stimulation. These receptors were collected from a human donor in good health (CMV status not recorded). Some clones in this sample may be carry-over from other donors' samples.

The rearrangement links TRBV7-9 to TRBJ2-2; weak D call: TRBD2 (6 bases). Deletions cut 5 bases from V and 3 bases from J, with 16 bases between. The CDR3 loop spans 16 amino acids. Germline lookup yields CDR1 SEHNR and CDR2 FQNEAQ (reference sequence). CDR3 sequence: CASSGGGAEYTGELFF. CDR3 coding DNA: TGTGCCAGCAGCGGAGGCGGGGCCGAGTACACCGGGGAGCTGTTTTTT.

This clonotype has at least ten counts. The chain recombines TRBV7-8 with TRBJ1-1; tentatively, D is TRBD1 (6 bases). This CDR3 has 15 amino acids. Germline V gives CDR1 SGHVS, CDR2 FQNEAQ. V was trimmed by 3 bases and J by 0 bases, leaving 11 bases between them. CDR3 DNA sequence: TGTGCCAGCAGCTTCGGAGGGGGGATGAACACTGAAGCTTTCTTT. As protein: CASSFGGGMNTEAFF.

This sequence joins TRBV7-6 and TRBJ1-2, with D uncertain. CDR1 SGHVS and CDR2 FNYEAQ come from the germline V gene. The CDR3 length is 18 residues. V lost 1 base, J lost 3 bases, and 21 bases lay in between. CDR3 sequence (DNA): TGTGCCAGCAGCTTAGAAGTGGGTGGGATAGGCCAGGACTATGGCTACACCTTC. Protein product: CASSLEVGGIGQDYGYTF. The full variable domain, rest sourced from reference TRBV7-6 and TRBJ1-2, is GAGVSQSPRYKVTKRGQDVALRCDPISGHVSLYWYRQALGQGPEFLTYFNYEAQQDKSGLPNDRFSAERPEGSISTLTIQRTEQRDSAMYRCASSLEVGGIGQDYGYTFGSGTRLTVV.

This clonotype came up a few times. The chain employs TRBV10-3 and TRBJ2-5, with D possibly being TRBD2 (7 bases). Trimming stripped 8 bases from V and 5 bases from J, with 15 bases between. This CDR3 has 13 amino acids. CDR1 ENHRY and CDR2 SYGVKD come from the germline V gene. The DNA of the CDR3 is TGTGCCATCTCGGAGGGGGGGCCCGAGACCCAGTACTTC. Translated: CAISEGGPETQYF.

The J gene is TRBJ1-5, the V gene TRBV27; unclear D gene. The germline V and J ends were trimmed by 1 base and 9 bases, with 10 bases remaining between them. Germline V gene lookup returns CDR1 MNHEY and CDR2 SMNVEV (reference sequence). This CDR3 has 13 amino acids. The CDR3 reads CASSLFGRPPQHF. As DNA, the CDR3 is TGTGCCAGCAGTTTATTCGGACGTCCGCCCCAGCATTTT.

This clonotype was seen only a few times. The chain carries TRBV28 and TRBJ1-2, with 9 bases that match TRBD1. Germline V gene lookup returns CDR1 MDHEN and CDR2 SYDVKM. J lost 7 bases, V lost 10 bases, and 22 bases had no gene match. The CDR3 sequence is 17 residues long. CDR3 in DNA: TGTGCCACCAGGGGGAATTATGTGGGACAGGGAGTCCGTGGCTACACCTTC. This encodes CATRGNYVGQGVRGYTF.

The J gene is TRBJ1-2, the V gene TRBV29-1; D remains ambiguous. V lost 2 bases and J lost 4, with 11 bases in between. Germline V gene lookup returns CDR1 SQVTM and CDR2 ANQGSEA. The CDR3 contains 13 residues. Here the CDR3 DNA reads TGCAGCGTTGAATCGGGCGACTCCTATGGCTACACCTTC. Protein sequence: CSVESGDSYGYTF.

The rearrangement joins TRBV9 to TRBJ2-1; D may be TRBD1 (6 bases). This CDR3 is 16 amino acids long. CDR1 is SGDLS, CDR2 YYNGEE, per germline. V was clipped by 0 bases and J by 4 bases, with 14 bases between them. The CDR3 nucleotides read TGTGCCAGCAGCGTAGTAAGCAGGGGCCCTTACAATGAGCAGTTCTTC. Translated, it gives CASSVVSRGPYNEQFF.

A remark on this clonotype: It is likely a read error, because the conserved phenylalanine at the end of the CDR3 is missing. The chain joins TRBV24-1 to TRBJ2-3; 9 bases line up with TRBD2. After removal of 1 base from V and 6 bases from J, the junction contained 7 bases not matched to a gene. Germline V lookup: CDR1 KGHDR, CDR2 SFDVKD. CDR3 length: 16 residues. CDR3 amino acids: CATSDFGRGGGDTQYY. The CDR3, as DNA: TGTGCCACCAGTGATTTTGGGCGGGGGGGGGGGGATACGCAGTATTAT.

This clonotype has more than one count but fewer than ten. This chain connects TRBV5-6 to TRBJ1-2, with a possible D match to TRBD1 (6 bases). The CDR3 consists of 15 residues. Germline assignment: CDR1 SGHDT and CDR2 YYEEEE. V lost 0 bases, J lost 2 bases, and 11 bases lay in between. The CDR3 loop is CASSLAQGKNYGYTF. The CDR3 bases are TGTGCCAGCAGCTTGGCCCAGGGGAAGAACTATGGCTACACCTTC. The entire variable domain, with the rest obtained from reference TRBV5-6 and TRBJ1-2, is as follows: DAGVTQSPTHLIKTRGQQVTLRCSPKSGHDTVSWYQQALGQGPQFIFQYYEEEERQRGNFPDRFSGHQFPNYSSELNVNALLLGDSALYLCASSLAQGKNYGYTFGSGTRLTVV.

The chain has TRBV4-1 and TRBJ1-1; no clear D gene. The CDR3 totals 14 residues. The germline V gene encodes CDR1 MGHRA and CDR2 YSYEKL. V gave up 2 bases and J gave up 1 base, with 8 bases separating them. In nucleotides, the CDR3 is TGCGCCAGCAGCCAATCCAGCACGAACACTGAAGCTTTCTTT. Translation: CASSQSSTNTEAFF.

The CDR3 DNA sequence: TGTGCCAGCAGCTTAGGGTCAGGGAAGGACACCGGGGAGCTGTTTTTT. Translating gives CASSLGSGKDTGELFF. This chain connects TRBV7-6 to TRBJ2-2; possible D gene TRBD1, 5 bases. Germline V gives CDR1 SGHVS, CDR2 FNYEAQ. V was trimmed by 1 base and J by 3 bases, leaving 12 bases between them. CDR3 length equals 16 residues.

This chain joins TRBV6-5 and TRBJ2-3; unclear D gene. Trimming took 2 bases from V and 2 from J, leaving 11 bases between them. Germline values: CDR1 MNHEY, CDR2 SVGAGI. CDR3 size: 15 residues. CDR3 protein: CASSYKQPFTDTQYF. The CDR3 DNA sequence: TGTGCCAGCAGTTACAAACAACCTTTCACAGATACGCAGTATTTT.

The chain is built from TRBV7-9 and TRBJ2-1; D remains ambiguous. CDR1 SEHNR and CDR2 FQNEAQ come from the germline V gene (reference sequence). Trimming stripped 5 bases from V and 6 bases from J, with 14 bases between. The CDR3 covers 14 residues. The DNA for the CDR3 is TGTGCCAGCAGCGAAGGCAGTTTTGGCAATGAGCAGTTCTTC. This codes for CASSEGSFGNEQFF.

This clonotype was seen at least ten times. This chain's CDR3 is CASSFLAGELFF. The CDR3 DNA follows: TGTGCCAGCAGCTTCCTCGCCGGGGAGCTGTTTTTT. The rearrangement uses TRBV7-6 and TRBJ2-2, with D unresolved. Germline CDR1 SGHVS, CDR2 FNYEAQ. V dropped 3 bases and J dropped 6 bases, with 5 bases sitting between them. This CDR3 is 12 amino acids long.

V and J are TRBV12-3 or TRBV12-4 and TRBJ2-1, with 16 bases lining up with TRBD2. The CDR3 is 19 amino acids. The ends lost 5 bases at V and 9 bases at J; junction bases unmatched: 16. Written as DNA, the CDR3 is TGTGCCAGCAGTCCAAGGATAGGGACTAGCGGGGGGGCCTTTGGTGAGCAGTTCTTC. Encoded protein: CASSPRIGTSGGAFGEQFF.

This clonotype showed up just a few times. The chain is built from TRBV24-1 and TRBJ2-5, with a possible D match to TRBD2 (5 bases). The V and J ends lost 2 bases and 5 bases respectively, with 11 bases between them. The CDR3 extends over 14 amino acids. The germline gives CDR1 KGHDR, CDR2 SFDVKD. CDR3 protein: CATSDYSRGETQYF. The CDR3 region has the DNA TGTGCCACCAGTGATTATTCTAGAGGGGAGACCCAGTACTTC.

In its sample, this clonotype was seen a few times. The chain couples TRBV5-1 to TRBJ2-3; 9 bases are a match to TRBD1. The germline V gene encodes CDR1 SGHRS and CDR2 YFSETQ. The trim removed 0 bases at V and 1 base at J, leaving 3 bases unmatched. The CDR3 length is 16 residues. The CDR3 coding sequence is TGCGCCAGCAGCTTGGAGTGGACAGGGGGCACAGATACGCAGTATTTT. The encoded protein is CASSLEWTGGTDTQYF.

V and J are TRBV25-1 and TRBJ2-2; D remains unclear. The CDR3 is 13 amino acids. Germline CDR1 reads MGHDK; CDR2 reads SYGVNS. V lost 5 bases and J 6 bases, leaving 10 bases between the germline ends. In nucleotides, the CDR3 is TGTGCCAGCAGTACCCCGAGCGCCGGGGAGCTGTTTTTT. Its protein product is CASSTPSAGELFF.

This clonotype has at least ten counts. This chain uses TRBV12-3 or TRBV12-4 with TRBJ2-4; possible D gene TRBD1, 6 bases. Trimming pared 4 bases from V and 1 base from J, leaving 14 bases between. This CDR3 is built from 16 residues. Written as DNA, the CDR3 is TGTGCCAGCAGTTCACACTACAGGGAGGCCAAAAACATTCAGTACTTC. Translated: CASSSHYREAKNIQYF.

The CDR3 here is CASSFRLVDFSTDTQYF. CDR3 sequence (DNA): TGTGCCAGCAGTTTTCGACTAGTAGACTTTAGCACAGATACGCAGTATTTT. The genes are TRBV5-6 and TRBJ2-3; D possibly corresponds to TRBD2 (6 bases). Germline CDR1 and CDR2: SGHDT and YYEEEE. The CDR3 is 17 residues long. Trimming pared 5 bases from V and 0 bases from J, leaving 19 bases between.

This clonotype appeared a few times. The CDR3 loop is CASSVGLSLNYGYTF. In DNA, the CDR3 is TGTGCCAGCAGCGTAGGGCTTTCCTTGAACTATGGCTACACCTTC. The chain links TRBV9 to TRBJ1-2; unclear D gene. Germline loops: CDR1 SGDLS, CDR2 YYNGEE. This CDR3 spans 15 amino acids. V was trimmed by 0 bases and J by 2 bases, leaving 11 bases between them.

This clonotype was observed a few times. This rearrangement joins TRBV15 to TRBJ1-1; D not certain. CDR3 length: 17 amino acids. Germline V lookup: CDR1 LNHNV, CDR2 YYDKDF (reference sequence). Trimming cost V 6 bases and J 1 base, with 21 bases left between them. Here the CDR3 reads CATRSDGSLHPNTEAFF. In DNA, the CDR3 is TGTGCCACCAGATCAGACGGATCTCTCCATCCGAACACTGAAGCTTTCTTT.

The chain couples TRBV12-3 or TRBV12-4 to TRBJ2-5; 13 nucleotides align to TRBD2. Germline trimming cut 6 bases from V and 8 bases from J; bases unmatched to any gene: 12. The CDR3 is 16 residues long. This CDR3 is CASRPTSGGERKTQYF. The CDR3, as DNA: TGTGCCAGCAGGCCTACTAGCGGGGGGGAAAGAAAAACCCAGTACTTC.

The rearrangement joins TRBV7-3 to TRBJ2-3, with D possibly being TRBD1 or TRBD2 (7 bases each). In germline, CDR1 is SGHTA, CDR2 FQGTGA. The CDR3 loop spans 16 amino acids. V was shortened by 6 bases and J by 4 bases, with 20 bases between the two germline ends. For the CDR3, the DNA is TGTGCCAGCAGTCCAGGGGGGGATTCCCCGGCAGATACGCAGTATTTT. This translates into CASSPGGDSPADTQYF.

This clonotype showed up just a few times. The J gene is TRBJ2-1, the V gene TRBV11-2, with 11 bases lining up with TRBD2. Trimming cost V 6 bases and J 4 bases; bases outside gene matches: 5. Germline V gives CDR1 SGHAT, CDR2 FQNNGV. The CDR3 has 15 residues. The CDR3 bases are TGTGCCAGCAGAGGTAGCGGGGGGGGATACAATGAGCAGTTCTTC. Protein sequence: CASRGSGGGYNEQFF.